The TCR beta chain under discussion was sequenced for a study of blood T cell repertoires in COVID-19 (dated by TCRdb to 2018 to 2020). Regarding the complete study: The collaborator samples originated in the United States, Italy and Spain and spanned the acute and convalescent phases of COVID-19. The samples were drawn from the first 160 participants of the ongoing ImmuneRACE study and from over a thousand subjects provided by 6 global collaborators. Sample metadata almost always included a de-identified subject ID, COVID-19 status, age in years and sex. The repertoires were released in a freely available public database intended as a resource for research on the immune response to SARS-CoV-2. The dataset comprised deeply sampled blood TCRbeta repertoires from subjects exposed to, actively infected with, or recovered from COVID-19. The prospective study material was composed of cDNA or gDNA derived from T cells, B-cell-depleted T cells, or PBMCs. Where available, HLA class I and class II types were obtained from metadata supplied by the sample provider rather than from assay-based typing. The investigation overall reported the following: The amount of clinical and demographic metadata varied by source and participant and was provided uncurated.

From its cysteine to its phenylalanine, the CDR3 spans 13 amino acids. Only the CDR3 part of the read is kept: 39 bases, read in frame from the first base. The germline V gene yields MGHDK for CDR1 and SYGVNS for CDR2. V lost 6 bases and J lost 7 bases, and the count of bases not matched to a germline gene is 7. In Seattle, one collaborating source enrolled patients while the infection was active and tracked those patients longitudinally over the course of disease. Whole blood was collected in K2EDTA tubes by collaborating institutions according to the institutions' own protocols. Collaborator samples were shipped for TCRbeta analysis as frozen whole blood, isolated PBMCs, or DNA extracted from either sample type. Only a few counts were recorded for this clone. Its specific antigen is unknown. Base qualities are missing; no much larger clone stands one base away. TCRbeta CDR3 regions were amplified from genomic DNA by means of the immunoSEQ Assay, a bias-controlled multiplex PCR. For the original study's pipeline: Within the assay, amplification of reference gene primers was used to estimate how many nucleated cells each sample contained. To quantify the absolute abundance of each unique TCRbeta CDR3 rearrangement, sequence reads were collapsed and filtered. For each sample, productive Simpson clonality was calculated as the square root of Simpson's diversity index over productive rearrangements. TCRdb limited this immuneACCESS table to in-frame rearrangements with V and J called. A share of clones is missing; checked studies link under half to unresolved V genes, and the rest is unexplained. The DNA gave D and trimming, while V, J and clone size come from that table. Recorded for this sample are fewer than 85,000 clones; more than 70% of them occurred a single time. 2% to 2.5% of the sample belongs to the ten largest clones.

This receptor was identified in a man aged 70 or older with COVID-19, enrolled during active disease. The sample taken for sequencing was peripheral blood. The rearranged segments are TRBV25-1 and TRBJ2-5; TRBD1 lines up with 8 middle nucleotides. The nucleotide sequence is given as TGTGCCAGCAGCAGGACAGGGAGTGCGACCCAGTACTTC. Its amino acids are CASSRTGSATQYF.